The 12 T cell receptor beta chains in this list originate from one sample, sequenced in a study of cytomegalovirus exposure and HLA in healthy donors. TCRdb's copy holds only in-frame clones and misses some; the assay was immunoSEQ multiplex PCR. The sample shows roughly 150,000 clones, approximately 96% of them seen only once. The sequencing sample was made of PBMCs. The receptor source for this set is a woman between 18 and 29 years old in good health and CMV-seronegative.

This clone has only one observation. The chain joins TRBV19 to TRBJ1-1; 7 bases align to TRBD1. Losses at the gene ends were 3 bases for V and 3 bases for J; bases not matched to a gene: 1. The CDR3 has 13 amino acids. Germline V CDR1 and CDR2: LNHDA, SQIVND (reference sequence). CDR3 residues: CASSMGQYTEAFF. The DNA for the CDR3 is TGTGCCAGTAGTATGGGACAGTACACTGAAGCTTTCTTT.

This clone occurred once. V usage is TRBV30 and J usage is TRBJ2-3; possibly TRBD2 for D (6 bases). The CDR3 loop spans 13 amino acids. Germline CDR1 GTSNPN, CDR2 SVGIG (reference sequence). Trimming stripped 3 bases from V and 3 bases from J, with 10 bases between. CDR3 DNA sequence: TGTGCCTGGAGCTCCGGGACTACAGATACGCAGTATTTT. Translation gives CAWSSGTTDTQYF.

The V call is TRBV10-2, the J call TRBJ2-7; D gene uncertain. This CDR3 contains 13 residues. Germline values: CDR1 WSHSY, CDR2 SAAADI. Trimming took 6 bases from V and 6 from J, leaving 15 bases between them. The CDR3 is CASSLQALVEQYF. Written as DNA, the CDR3 is TGCGCCAGCAGCCTGCAGGCCTTGGTCGAGCAGTACTTC.

The chain has TRBV11-2 and TRBJ2-2, with 16 bases matching TRBD2. CDR3 size: 16 residues. Trimming cost V 5 bases and J 12 bases; bases outside gene matches: 9. CDR1 is SGHAT and CDR2 is FQNNGV in the germline V gene. For the CDR3, the DNA is TGTGCCAGCAGCGAAATCGGGACTAGCGGGGGGGCGAAGCTGTTTTTT. It translates to CASSEIGTSGGAKLFF.

The chain has TRBV4-2 and TRBJ1-2, with TRBD1 matching 7 bases. The V and J ends lost 0 bases and 0 bases, in that order; junction bases with no gene match: 4. The CDR3 has 16 amino acids. Germline V CDR1 and CDR2: LGHNA, YNFKEQ. The CDR3 here is CASSQEVGQTNYGYTF. The CDR3 DNA sequence: TGTGCCAGCAGCCAAGAAGTGGGACAGACTAACTATGGCTACACCTTC.

This chain links TRBV6-5 with TRBJ1-2; D call uncertain. V was pared by 0 bases and J by 4 bases, with 15 bases between. The germline CDR1 and CDR2 sequences are MNHEY and SVGAGI. The CDR3 sequence is 16 residues long. The CDR3 is CASSYSLNSGRYGYTF. For the CDR3, the DNA is TGTGCCAGCAGTTACTCCCTCAACAGCGGACGCTATGGCTACACCTTC.

The chain is built from TRBV5-1 and TRBJ2-5; 15 nucleotides line up with TRBD2. V shed 8 bases, J shed 4 bases, and the junction held 6 bases outside the gene matches. Germline values: CDR1 SGHRS, CDR2 YFSETQ. The CDR3 extends over 15 amino acids. The CDR3 is CASRTSGGARETQYF. CDR3 coding DNA: TGCGCCAGTCGGACTAGCGGGGGGGCTAGAGAGACCCAGTACTTC.

The chain links TRBV6-5 to TRBJ1-2, with D perhaps matching TRBD1 (6 bases). V dropped 7 bases and J dropped 7 bases, with 22 bases sitting between them. Germline-derived CDR1 and CDR2 are MNHEY and SVGAGI. The CDR3 sequence is 15 residues long. The CDR3 bases are TGTGCCAGCACTCTAACGGTGGGGGCGCAGGGTGGCTACACCTTC. It is translated as CASTLTVGAQGGYTF.

The chain links TRBV14 to TRBJ2-7; TRBD2 matches at 7 bases. Germline V gives CDR1 SGHDN, CDR2 FVKESK. The junction had 8 bases not matched to a gene; V was cut back by 3 bases and J by 3 bases. The CDR3 length is 15 residues. CDR3 nucleotides: TGTGCCAGCAGCCAGGGGGGGACCACCTTCTACGAGCAGTACTTC. Translation gives CASSQGGTTFYEQYF.

The V gene is TRBV19, the J gene TRBJ2-7; 12 bases map to TRBD1. V lost 5 bases, J lost 0 bases, and 14 bases stayed unmatched. The length of the CDR3 is 19 residues. Per the germline V gene, CDR1 is LNHDA and CDR2 is SQIVND (reference sequence). The CDR3 coding sequence is TGTGCCAGTAGTCGATTCACGGGACAGGGGGCTTCACACTCCTACGAGCAGTACTTC. As protein: CASSRFTGQGASHSYEQYF.

The chain uses TRBV9 and TRBJ2-3, with D possibly matching TRBD1 (6 bases). V lost 3 bases, J lost 1 base, and 18 bases lay in between. The CDR3 runs to 17 residues. The germline V gene encodes CDR1 SGDLS and CDR2 YYNGEE. The CDR3 coding sequence is TGTGCCAGCAGCGGAACCCCCTTGGGGGCTGGCACAGATACGCAGTATTTT. It is translated as CASSGTPLGAGTDTQYF.

The table lists this clone with a count of one. The V gene is TRBV7-9, the J gene TRBJ2-7; TRBD2 is a possible D gene (5 bases). The CDR3 covers 17 residues. The germline V gene encodes CDR1 SEHNR and CDR2 FQNEAQ (reference sequence). Trimming took off 0 bases at V and 3 bases at J, with 18 bases between the two ends. CDR3 nucleotide sequence: TGTGCCAGCAGCTTAGCCACACGAGGGCACGATCTCTACGAGCAGTACTTC. Its protein product is CASSLATRGHDLYEQYF.